These T cell receptor beta chains were read from a single sample in a study of blood T cells in healthy people across ages. Each CDR3 protein gets one entry after TCRdb re-called the 5' RACE reads with MiXCR. The sample holds roughly 2 million distinct CDR3 sequences, just under 50% seen once. The sequenced sample consisted of blood. These receptors were taken from a woman between 40 and 50 years old in good health. Each CDR3 is given with its conserved first and last residue. A D gene is named only where the DNA matches it firmly. Size values are once, few and many counts, or a class for expanded clones, and some rows have none.

len: 15; v_gene: TRBV6-2/TRBV6-3; j_gene: TRBJ2-5; abundance: NA; d_gene: TRBD1; CDR3nt: TGTGCCAGCAGAGTGAGGGGGCTCGGCCAAGAGACCCAGTACTTC; CDR3aa: CASRVRGLGQETQYF
len: 14; v_gene: TRBV2; j_gene: TRBJ2-3; abundance: NA; d_gene: TRBD2; CDR3nt: TGTGCCAGCAGTGAGGGGAGGGACACAGATACGCAGTATTTT; CDR3aa: CASSEGRDTDTQYF
len: 15; v_gene: TRBV21-1; j_gene: TRBJ2-3; abundance: NA; d_gene: NA; CDR3nt: TGTGCCAGCAGCAAAAGGGAGACCCCTTTAGGACCGCAGTATTTT; CDR3aa: CASSKRETPLGPQYF
len: 15; v_gene: TRBV7-2; j_gene: TRBJ2-3; abundance: NA; d_gene: NA; CDR3nt: TGTGCCAGCAGCTTAGGAAGGGGGGCAAGAAATACGCAGTATTTT; CDR3aa: CASSLGRGARNTQYF
len: 13; v_gene: TRBV7-2; j_gene: TRBJ2-5; abundance: few; d_gene: NA; CDR3nt: TGTGCCAGCAGCTTCAGGACAGTAGAGACCCAGTACTTC; CDR3aa: CASSFRTVETQYF
len: 16; v_gene: TRBV18; j_gene: TRBJ1-5; abundance: NA; d_gene: NA; CDR3nt: TGTGCCAGCTCACCCCAGGGCCTGGGGGGCAATCAGCCCCAGCATTTT; CDR3aa: CASSPQGLGGNQPQHF
len: 17; v_gene: TRBV6-1; j_gene: TRBJ2-1; abundance: once; d_gene: TRBD2; CDR3nt: TGTGCCAGCAGTGAGCTCCCGGGACTAGCGAACCACAATGAGCAGTTCTTC; CDR3aa: CASSELPGLANHNEQFF
len: 14; v_gene: TRBV2; j_gene: TRBJ2-7; abundance: NA; d_gene: NA; CDR3nt: TGTGCCAGCAGGCCCGGGACGGCGTACAATGAGCAGTACTTC; CDR3aa: CASRPGTAYNEQYF
len: 13; v_gene: TRBV12-3/TRBV12-4; j_gene: TRBJ2-5; abundance: few; d_gene: TRBD1; CDR3nt: TGTGCCAGCAGTAGGACAGGGCTCGGGACCCAGTACTTC; CDR3aa: CASSRTGLGTQYF
len: 15; v_gene: TRBV24-1; j_gene: TRBJ1-5; abundance: NA; d_gene: NA; CDR3nt: TGTGCCACCAGTGGGAATCGGGCCTCCGGACAGCCCCAGCATTTT; CDR3aa: CATSGNRASGQPQHF
len: 15; v_gene: TRBV20-1; j_gene: TRBJ1-2; abundance: NA; d_gene: TRBD1; CDR3nt: TGCAGTGCTAGAGATTGGGGACAGGGGTACTATGGCTACACCTTC; CDR3aa: CSARDWGQGYYGYTF
len: 21; v_gene: TRBV11-2; j_gene: TRBJ2-6; abundance: NA; d_gene: NA; CDR3nt: TGTGCCAGCAGCTTAAGGCTGTCTAGAGGCATTTCCAGCTCTGGGGCCAACGTCCTGACTTTC; CDR3aa: CASSLRLSRGISSSGANVLTF
len: 15; v_gene: TRBV7-2; j_gene: TRBJ2-5; abundance: NA; d_gene: NA; CDR3nt: TGTGCCAGCAGTCCAAGCCGGGACCAACAAGAGACCCAGTACTTC; CDR3aa: CASSPSRDQQETQYF
len: 14; v_gene: TRBV6-2/TRBV6-3; j_gene: TRBJ2-3; abundance: NA; d_gene: NA; CDR3nt: TGTGCCAGCAGTTCCTATGAGGAGGTTAATACGCAGTATTTT; CDR3aa: CASSSYEEVNTQYF
len: 15; v_gene: TRBV20-1; j_gene: TRBJ2-5; abundance: few; d_gene: NA; CDR3nt: TGCAGTGCTAGAGATCCATCGGCGCATGAAGAGACCCAGTACTTC; CDR3aa: CSARDPSAHEETQYF
len: 16; v_gene: TRBV10-3; j_gene: TRBJ1-2; abundance: few; d_gene: NA; CDR3nt: TGTGCCATCAGTGCTCCGACAGCCCCAGAGACGAGCGGCTACACCTTC; CDR3aa: CAISAPTAPETSGYTF
len: 15; v_gene: TRBV15; j_gene: TRBJ2-5; abundance: NA; d_gene: TRBD1; CDR3nt: TGTGCCACCAGCATTAGGGGGCGAAGTGGGGAGACCCAGTACTTC; CDR3aa: CATSIRGRSGETQYF
len: 12; v_gene: TRBV20-1; j_gene: TRBJ2-7; abundance: NA; d_gene: TRBD2; CDR3nt: TGCAGTGCTAGTTGGGAGGGCTACGAGCAGTACTTC; CDR3aa: CSASWEGYEQYF
len: 14; v_gene: TRBV5-1; j_gene: TRBJ2-5; abundance: NA; d_gene: NA; CDR3nt: TGCGCCAGCAGCTTGAACTCCGACCAAGAGACCCAGTACTTC; CDR3aa: CASSLNSDQETQYF
len: 11; v_gene: TRBV6-6; j_gene: TRBJ2-5; abundance: NA; d_gene: NA; CDR3nt: TGTGCCAGCGGTATAGAAGAGACCCAGTACTTC; CDR3aa: CASGIEETQYF
len: 15; v_gene: TRBV7-9; j_gene: TRBJ2-4; abundance: NA; d_gene: TRBD2; CDR3nt: TGCGCCAGCAGCGGAGCGGGGGAGCGGGTCTACGGGCAGTACTTC; CDR3aa: CASSGAGERVYGQYF
len: 15; v_gene: TRBV18; j_gene: TRBJ2-7; abundance: NA; d_gene: TRBD1; CDR3nt: TGTGCCAGCTCACTAACGACAGGGGAAATTGACGAGCAGTACTTC; CDR3aa: CASSLTTGEIDEQYF
len: 14; v_gene: TRBV4-3; j_gene: TRBJ1-2; abundance: few; d_gene: NA; CDR3nt: TGCGCCAGCAGCCAAGAACCCGAGCCCTATGGCTACACCTTC; CDR3aa: CASSQEPEPYGYTF
len: 16; v_gene: TRBV3-1; j_gene: TRBJ2-3; abundance: NA; d_gene: NA; CDR3nt: TGTGCCAGCAGCCCCCCCCTGGGGTGGAACACAGATACGCAGTATTTT; CDR3aa: CASSPPLGWNTDTQYF
len: 17; v_gene: TRBV20-1; j_gene: TRBJ2-5; abundance: NA; d_gene: TRBD1; CDR3nt: TGCAGTGCTAGAGGGGGCCTCCAGGGGGCCTTAAAAGAGACCCAGTACTTC; CDR3aa: CSARGGLQGALKETQYF
len: 14; v_gene: TRBV6-6; j_gene: TRBJ1-5; abundance: NA; d_gene: NA; CDR3nt: TGTGCCAGCAGTTCGGAAAGGGTCAATCAGCCCCAGCATTTT; CDR3aa: CASSSERVNQPQHF
len: 13; v_gene: TRBV4-1; j_gene: TRBJ2-4; abundance: NA; d_gene: NA; CDR3nt: TGCGCCAGCAGCCCCATGGACGCAGGGGAGCAGTACTTC; CDR3aa: CASSPMDAGEQYF
len: 14; v_gene: TRBV5-1; j_gene: TRBJ2-5; abundance: NA; d_gene: TRBD2; CDR3nt: TGCGCCAGCAGCCCCCAGACTAGCGTAGAGACCCAGTACTTC; CDR3aa: CASSPQTSVETQYF
len: 13; v_gene: TRBV29-1; j_gene: TRBJ2-1; abundance: NA; d_gene: NA; CDR3nt: TGCAGCGTTGACCCGGGACGGAACAATGAGCAGTTCTTC; CDR3aa: CSVDPGRNNEQFF
len: 13; v_gene: TRBV27; j_gene: TRBJ2-7; abundance: few; d_gene: NA; CDR3nt: TGTGCCAGCAGCCCCACTTACTCCTACGAGCAGTACTTC; CDR3aa: CASSPTYSYEQYF
len: 15; v_gene: TRBV5-1; j_gene: TRBJ2-7; abundance: NA; d_gene: TRBD1; CDR3nt: TGCGCCAGCAGCTTGTGGGACAGAACCTACAATGAGCAGTACTTC; CDR3aa: CASSLWDRTYNEQYF
len: 16; v_gene: TRBV11-2; j_gene: TRBJ2-6; abundance: few; d_gene: NA; CDR3nt: TGTGCCAGCAGCTTAGAGCGGCTTGCTGGGGCCAACGTCCTGACTTTC; CDR3aa: CASSLERLAGANVLTF
len: 15; v_gene: TRBV12-3/TRBV12-4; j_gene: TRBJ1-2; abundance: NA; d_gene: NA; CDR3nt: TGTGCCAGCAGCCGCCCGGGAGACCTTAACTATGGCTACACCTTC; CDR3aa: CASSRPGDLNYGYTF
len: 16; v_gene: TRBV5-1; j_gene: TRBJ2-3; abundance: NA; d_gene: TRBD2; CDR3nt: TGCGCCAGCCGAGCGACCGCGGGGGGGAGCACAGATACGCAGTATTTT; CDR3aa: CASRATAGGSTDTQYF
len: 13; v_gene: TRBV6-5; j_gene: TRBJ1-4; abundance: once; d_gene: NA; CDR3nt: TGTGCCAGCAGTTACGACGTCGGCGAAAAACTGTTTTTT; CDR3aa: CASSYDVGEKLFF
len: 14; v_gene: TRBV5-1; j_gene: TRBJ1-6; abundance: few; d_gene: NA; CDR3nt: TGCGCCAGCAGCTCGGGAGTTGATAATTCACCCCTCCACTTT; CDR3aa: CASSSGVDNSPLHF
len: 18; v_gene: TRBV11-3; j_gene: TRBJ2-1; abundance: NA; d_gene: TRBD2; CDR3nt: TGTGCCAGCAGCTTAGACGGTAGAAGCGGGGGGGCCGAGGGTGAGCAGTTCTTC; CDR3aa: CASSLDGRSGGAEGEQFF
len: 15; v_gene: TRBV7-8; j_gene: TRBJ2-7; abundance: NA; d_gene: NA; CDR3nt: TGTGCCAGCAGCTCCCACCGGGACAACTCCTACGAGCAGTACTTC; CDR3aa: CASSSHRDNSYEQYF
len: 14; v_gene: TRBV21-1; j_gene: TRBJ1-1; abundance: NA; d_gene: NA; CDR3nt: TGTGCCAGCAGCAAAGAGGAGGGGCGGGCTGAAGCTTTCTTT; CDR3aa: CASSKEEGRAEAFF
len: 16; v_gene: TRBV27; j_gene: TRBJ2-1; abundance: NA; d_gene: TRBD1; CDR3nt: TGTGCCAGCAGTTTAAAGGGACAGGTTCCCTACAATGAGCAGTTCTTC; CDR3aa: CASSLKGQVPYNEQFF
len: 15; v_gene: TRBV5-1; j_gene: TRBJ1-4; abundance: NA; d_gene: NA; CDR3nt: TGCGCCAGCAGCTACAGAACAGGGATACAGAAGGAACTGTTTTTT; CDR3aa: CASSYRTGIQKELFF
len: 14; v_gene: TRBV19; j_gene: TRBJ2-1; abundance: NA; d_gene: NA; CDR3nt: TGTGCCAGTAACCTAGGGGGAGCCTACAATGAGCAGTTCTTC; CDR3aa: CASNLGGAYNEQFF
len: 15; v_gene: TRBV25-1; j_gene: TRBJ2-3; abundance: NA; d_gene: NA; CDR3nt: TGTGCCAGCAGTGTGGCCGGGGGCAGATCAGATACGCAGTATTTT; CDR3aa: CASSVAGGRSDTQYF
len: 13; v_gene: TRBV20-1; j_gene: TRBJ1-2; abundance: NA; d_gene: TRBD1; CDR3nt: TGCAGTGCCTGGAACCGGGACAGGGGTGGCTACACCTTC; CDR3aa: CSAWNRDRGGYTF
len: 14; v_gene: TRBV5-1; j_gene: TRBJ2-5; abundance: NA; d_gene: TRBD2; CDR3nt: TGCGCCAGCAGCCGGACTAGCGGGAGAGAGACCCAGTACTTC; CDR3aa: CASSRTSGRETQYF
len: 14; v_gene: TRBV7-2; j_gene: TRBJ1-2; abundance: few; d_gene: TRBD1; CDR3nt: TGTGCCAGCAGCTCGGGACAGGGACAATATGGCTACACCTTC; CDR3aa: CASSSGQGQYGYTF
len: 13; v_gene: TRBV20-1; j_gene: TRBJ2-3; abundance: few; d_gene: NA; CDR3nt: TGCAGTACGGCGGGGACGAGCACAGATACGCAGTATTTT; CDR3aa: CSTAGTSTDTQYF
len: 14; v_gene: TRBV6-2/TRBV6-3; j_gene: TRBJ2-3; abundance: NA; d_gene: NA; CDR3nt: TGTGCCAGCAGTTACTCGGCTAGAACAGATACGCAGTATTTT; CDR3aa: CASSYSARTDTQYF
len: 16; v_gene: TRBV4-1; j_gene: TRBJ2-6; abundance: few; d_gene: NA; CDR3nt: TGCGCCAGCAGCCAAGTCGGAGGGCCTGGGGCCAACGTCCTGACTTTC; CDR3aa: CASSQVGGPGANVLTF